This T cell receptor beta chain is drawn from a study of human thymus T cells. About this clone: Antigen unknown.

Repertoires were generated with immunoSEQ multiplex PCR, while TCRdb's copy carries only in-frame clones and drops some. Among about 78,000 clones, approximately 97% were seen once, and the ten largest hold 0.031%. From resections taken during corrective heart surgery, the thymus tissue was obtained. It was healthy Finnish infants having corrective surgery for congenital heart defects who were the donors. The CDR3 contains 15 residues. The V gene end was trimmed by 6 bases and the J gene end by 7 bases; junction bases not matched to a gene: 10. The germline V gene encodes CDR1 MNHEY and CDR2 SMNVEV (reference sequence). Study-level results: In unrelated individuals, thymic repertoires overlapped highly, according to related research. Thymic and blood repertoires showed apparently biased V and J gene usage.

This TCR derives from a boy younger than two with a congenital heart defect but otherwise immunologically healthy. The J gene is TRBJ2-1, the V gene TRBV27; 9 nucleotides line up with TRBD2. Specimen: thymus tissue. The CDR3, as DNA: TGTGCCAGCAGCTTACCCGGGACTAGCAGTAATGAGCAGTTCTTC. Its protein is CASSLPGTSSNEQFF.